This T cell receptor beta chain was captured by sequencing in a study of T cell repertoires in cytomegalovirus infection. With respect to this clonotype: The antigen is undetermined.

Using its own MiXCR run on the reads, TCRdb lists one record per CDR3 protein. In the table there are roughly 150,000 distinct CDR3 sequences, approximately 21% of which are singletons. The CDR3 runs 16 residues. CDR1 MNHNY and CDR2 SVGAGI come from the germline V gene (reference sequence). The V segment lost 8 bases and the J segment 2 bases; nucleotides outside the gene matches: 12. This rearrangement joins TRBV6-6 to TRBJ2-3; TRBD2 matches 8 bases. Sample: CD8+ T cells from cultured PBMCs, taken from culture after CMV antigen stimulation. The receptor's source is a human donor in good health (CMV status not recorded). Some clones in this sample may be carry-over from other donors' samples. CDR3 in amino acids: CASQTIAGGITDTQYF. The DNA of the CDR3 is TGTGCCAGCCAGACGATCGCGGGGGGCATCACAGATACGCAGTATTTT.